One and the same sample provided the 22 T cell receptor beta chains below, sequenced in a study of cytomegalovirus exposure and HLA in healthy donors. Sequenced by immunoSEQ multiplex PCR; TCRdb stores in-frame clones only, minus some. In the table there are some 160,000 clones, more than 75% of which are singletons. Sequences were obtained from PBMCs. Source of these receptors: a young man in good health and CMV-seronegative.

The chain combines TRBV30 with TRBJ2-2; the D gene is possibly TRBD2 (6 bases). V lost 3 bases, J lost 4 bases, and 15 bases lay in between. Germline CDR1 and CDR2: GTSNPN and SVGIG (reference sequence). The CDR3 runs 15 residues. The CDR3 sequence: CAWRRDGLSTGELFF. CDR3 DNA: TGTGCCTGGAGACGAGACGGACTATCCACCGGGGAGCTGTTTTTT.

The chain couples TRBV7-2 to TRBJ1-1; D unclear. In germline, CDR1 is SGHTA, CDR2 FQGNSA. The CDR3 runs 12 residues. V was pared by 1 base and J by 7 bases, with 7 bases between. The CDR3 here is CASSLDSGEAFF. In DNA form, the CDR3 reads TGTGCCAGCAGCTTAGATTCGGGTGAAGCTTTCTTT.

The chain joins TRBV7-9 to TRBJ2-6; tentative D call: TRBD1 (6 bases). Trimming left V 3 bases short and J 4 bases short, with 13 bases between. Germline V lookup: CDR1 SEHNR, CDR2 FQNEAQ (reference sequence). CDR3 size: 16 residues. CDR3 in amino acids: CASSLVDRPGANVLTF. The DNA of the CDR3 is TGTGCCAGCAGCTTGGTCGACAGGCCGGGGGCCAACGTCCTGACTTTC.

The V and J genes are TRBV6-5 and TRBJ2-3; 8 bases are shared with TRBD1. The ends lost 2 bases at V and 3 bases at J; junction bases unmatched: 7. Germline CDR1 reads MNHEY; CDR2 reads SVGAGI. The CDR3 consists of 16 residues. CDR3 nucleotides: TGTGCCAGCAGTTACCCCGGACAGGGTGGGACAGATACGCAGTATTTT. Protein: CASSYPGQGGTDTQYF.

This chain connects TRBV30 to TRBJ2-1; D perhaps matches TRBD2 (5 bases). The length of the CDR3 is 14 residues. V lost 4 bases, J lost 0 bases, and 10 bases lay in between. Germline values: CDR1 GTSNPN, CDR2 SVGIG (reference sequence). CDR3 protein: CAWNRRSSYNEQFF. DNA for the CDR3: TGTGCCTGGAACCGGAGGAGCTCCTACAATGAGCAGTTCTTC.

The chain links TRBV7-9 to TRBJ2-1; weak D call: TRBD1 (5 bases). The ends were cut back, 0 bases at V and 4 bases at J, with 10 bases in the middle. The CDR3 is 15 residues long. CDR1 is SEHNR and CDR2 is FQNEAQ in the germline V gene (reference sequence). CDR3 in amino acids: CASSLAEHRYNEQFF. In DNA, the CDR3 is TGTGCCAGCAGCTTAGCTGAACACAGGTACAATGAGCAGTTCTTC.

This rearrangement joins TRBV21-1 to TRBJ2-7; TRBD1, the table's D call, lacks a check against the DNA. TRBV21-1 is flagged as a pseudogene. The CDR3 totals 13 residues. In nucleotides, the CDR3 is TGTGCCAGCAGCAACCGGGACACCCCCGAGCAGTACGTC. Translating gives CASSNRDTPEQYV.

The chain links TRBV7-9 to TRBJ2-7, with 11 bases that match TRBD2. This CDR3 has 15 residues. The V gene end was trimmed by 3 bases and the J gene end by 1 base; junction bases not matched to a gene: 2. CDR1 SEHNR and CDR2 FQNEAQ come from the germline V gene (reference sequence). The CDR3 loop reads CASSFTSGSSYEQYF. The DNA for the CDR3 is TGTGCCAGCAGCTTCACTAGCGGGAGTTCCTACGAGCAGTACTTC.

Only a few counts were recorded for this clone. The chain recombines TRBV28 with TRBJ1-3; the D gene is possibly TRBD1 (5 bases). This CDR3 spans 16 amino acids. Trimming removed 0 bases from V and 2 bases from J, with 11 bases in between. Germline CDR1 is MDHEN and CDR2 is SYDVKM. This CDR3 reads CASSLWAGTAGNTIYF. In nucleotides, the CDR3 is TGTGCCAGCAGTTTATGGGCCGGGACTGCTGGAAACACCATATATTTT.

V gene TRBV7-2 combines with J gene TRBJ2-7; D remains ambiguous. Germline values: CDR1 SGHTA, CDR2 FQGNSA. V dropped 1 base and J dropped 3 bases, with 10 bases sitting between them. This CDR3 contains 14 residues. This CDR3 reads CASSLVVYNYEQYF. CDR3 nucleotide sequence: TGTGCCAGCAGCTTAGTCGTTTACAACTACGAGCAGTACTTC.

The chain links TRBV5-1 to TRBJ2-4; D possibly corresponds to TRBD1 (5 bases). The CDR3 is 17 residues long. Germline CDR1 SGHRS, CDR2 YFSETQ. V dropped 4 bases and J dropped 2 bases, with 19 bases sitting between them. CDR3 bases: TGCGCCAGCAGCGCCCAGGGCCGCCCTGGGACCAAAAACATTCAGTACTTC. Amino acids: CASSAQGRPGTKNIQYF. The complete variable domain, with remaining parts taken from reference TRBV5-1 and TRBJ2-4, reads KAGVTQTPRYLIKTRGQQVTLSCSPISGHRSVSWYQQTPGQGLQFLFEYFSETQRNKGNFPGRFSGRQFSNSRSEMNVSTLELGDSALYLCASSAQGRPGTKNIQYFGAGTRLSVL.

V is TRBV4-2 and J is TRBJ1-2; D remains unclear. Germline V gene data show CDR1 as LGHNA and CDR2 as YNFKEQ. The V and J ends lost 3 bases and 3 bases respectively, with 11 bases between them. This CDR3 is 14 amino acids long. The CDR3 sequence: CASSHGQDYYGYTF. The CDR3 DNA reads as TGTGCCAGCAGCCACGGGCAGGACTACTATGGCTACACCTTC.

The chain couples TRBV6-1 to TRBJ1-2; D perhaps matches TRBD1 (5 bases). The CDR3 is made up of 13 amino acids. Germline V gene lookup returns CDR1 MNHNS and CDR2 SASEGT. Trimming took off 1 base at V and 4 bases at J, with 7 bases between the two ends. CDR3 region: CASSEGGGYGYTF. In DNA, the CDR3 is TGTGCCAGCAGTGAAGGGGGGGGCTATGGCTACACCTTC.

The chain uses TRBV6-6 and TRBJ1-2; 7 nucleotides agree with TRBD1. The CDR3 runs to 16 residues. The V and J ends lost 5 bases and 4 bases, in that order; junction bases with no gene match: 13. Germline V gene lookup returns CDR1 MNHNY and CDR2 SVGAGI (reference sequence). CDR3 sequence (DNA): TGTGCCAGCAGTCAAAGACAGGGATCCCCGGCCTATGGCTACACCTTC. Translation gives CASSQRQGSPAYGYTF.

This chain joins TRBV27 and TRBJ2-3, with 10 bases aligning to TRBD2. Germline CDR1 MNHEY, CDR2 SMNVEV (reference sequence). The CDR3 loop spans 13 amino acids. V was pared by 11 bases and J by 5 bases, with 7 bases of the junction left unmatched. For the CDR3, the DNA is TGTGCCTCCCGAGCGGGAGGGAGAGATACGCAGTATTTT. It encodes CASRAGGRDTQYF.

This sequence joins TRBV5-4 and TRBJ2-7, with 8 bases lining up with TRBD2. CDR3 length: 17 amino acids. Looked up from germline, CDR1 is SGHNT and CDR2 is YYREEE (reference sequence). V was pared by 3 bases and J by 4 bases, with 15 bases of the junction left unmatched. CDR3 DNA: TGTGCCAGCAGCTCAACTCCGGGCTCGGGCGGGAGGTACGAGCAGTACTTC. Amino acid sequence: CASSSTPGSGGRYEQYF.

The chain has TRBV10-1 and TRBJ2-7, with 13 bases identical to TRBD2. CDR1 and CDR2 from the germline V gene are WNHNN and SYGVQD (reference sequence). V was clipped by 4 bases and J by 3 bases; unmatched bases: 0. The CDR3 spans 14 residues. CDR3 DNA sequence: TGCGCCAGCAGTGGACTAGCGGGAGGCTACGAGCAGTACTTC. Its protein is CASSGLAGGYEQYF.

The chain joins TRBV15 to TRBJ1-3, with 7 positions matching TRBD1. The germline V gene has CDR1 LNHNV and CDR2 YYDKDF (reference sequence). This CDR3 has 15 amino acids. The junction had 9 bases not matched to a gene; V was cut back by 4 bases and J by 6 bases. Here the CDR3 reads CATSIRGQLVNTIYF. CDR3 sequence (DNA): TGTGCCACCAGCATTCGGGGACAGCTCGTAAACACCATATATTTT.

The rearrangement links TRBV30 to TRBJ1-1; D uncertain. Trimming pared 2 bases from V and 4 bases from J, leaving 20 bases between. This CDR3 has 16 amino acids. Germline V gene data show CDR1 as GTSNPN and CDR2 as SVGIG (reference sequence). DNA for the CDR3: TGTGCCTGGAGTACTTTGAGGGCTTCGTGGGGCACTGAAGCTTTCTTT. It encodes CAWSTLRASWGTEAFF.

The chain recombines TRBV5-1 with TRBJ1-1, with D perhaps matching TRBD1 (6 bases). This CDR3 has 12 residues. V was trimmed by 6 bases and J by 11 bases, leaving 17 bases between them. Germline V gene sequence: CDR1 SGHRS, CDR2 YFSETQ. The CDR3 DNA follows: TGCGCCAGCACCGACCAAACAGGGCAGGCTTTCTTT. Translation: CASTDQTGQAFF.

This clone has a single count. The J gene is TRBJ2-7, the V gene TRBV5-5; 11 bases align to TRBD1. The CDR3 contains 14 residues. J was trimmed by 3 bases and V by 2 bases; bases with no gene match: 1. In germline, CDR1 is SGHKS, CDR2 YYEKEE (reference sequence). In DNA form, the CDR3 reads TGTGCCAGCAGCTTAGGGACAGGGGGCTACGAGCAGTACGTC. Translating gives CASSLGTGGYEQYV.

The chain uses TRBV5-1 and TRBJ1-4; the D gene is possibly TRBD1 (6 bases). Germline V CDR1 and CDR2: SGHRS, YFSETQ. The germline V and J ends were trimmed by 0 bases and 7 bases, with 10 bases remaining between them. This CDR3 is 14 amino acids long. CDR3 DNA: TGCGCCAGCAGCTTGGGGGGACAAGGTGAAAAACTGTTTTTT. Residues: CASSLGGQGEKLFF.